The rows below give T cell receptor beta chains drawn from one sample of a study of control samples from healthy donors and cancer patients. Assay used: immunoSEQ multiplex PCR; TCRdb lists only in-frame clones, some missing. The table includes about 41,000 clones, 94% detected once. The specimen was blood. The origin of the receptors is a man aged 55 to 70 in good health. Both conserved end residues are part of each CDR3. D genes are given only for firm matches. Clone size appears in some rows only: once, few, many, or a class for an expanded clone.

clone_size: -; d_call: TRBD2; j_call: TRBJ2-3; v_call: TRBV7-9; cdr3_nt: TGTGCCAGCAGCTTCCCCCGAAGACTAGCGGGAAGCACAGATACGCAGTATTTT; cdr3_aa: CASSFPRRLAGSTDTQYF
clone_size: -; d_call: TRBD2; j_call: TRBJ2-2; v_call: TRBV5-1; cdr3_nt: TGCGCCAGCAGCCCGGGCTGGCTAGCGGCGAACACCGGGGAGCTGTTTTTT; cdr3_aa: CASSPGWLAANTGELFF
clone_size: -; d_call: -; j_call: TRBJ1-5; v_call: TRBV7-9; cdr3_nt: TGTGCCAGCAGCTCAGCAGGGGAAGGGGGGCAGCCCCAGCATTTT; cdr3_aa: CASSSAGEGGQPQHF
clone_size: once; d_call: TRBD1; j_call: TRBJ1-1; v_call: TRBV28; cdr3_nt: TGTGCCAGCAGTTTGCTCAGGACAGGGGGCAGAACTGAAGCTTTCTTT; cdr3_aa: CASSLLRTGGRTEAFF
clone_size: -; d_call: -; j_call: TRBJ1-2; v_call: TRBV12-3/TRBV12-4; cdr3_nt: TGTGCCAGCAGTCCCGTGGTTCATAATGGCTACACCTTC; cdr3_aa: CASSPVVHNGYTF
clone_size: -; d_call: -; j_call: TRBJ1-4; v_call: TRBV6-5; cdr3_nt: TGTGCCACCTCGGAGAGAGAAAAACTGTTTTTT; cdr3_aa: CATSEREKLFF
clone_size: -; d_call: -; j_call: TRBJ1-5; v_call: TRBV28; cdr3_nt: TGTGCCAGCAGTCTTCGGGGACTGTATAGCAATCAGCCCCAGCATTTT; cdr3_aa: CASSLRGLYSNQPQHF
clone_size: -; d_call: -; j_call: TRBJ1-5; v_call: TRBV19; cdr3_nt: TGTGCCAGTAGGCCCCGACAGTACAATCAGCCCCAGCATTTT; cdr3_aa: CASRPRQYNQPQHF
clone_size: -; d_call: -; j_call: TRBJ1-1; v_call: TRBV10-3; cdr3_nt: TGTGCCACCACCCCGCGGGAATTGAACACTGAAGCTTTCTTT; cdr3_aa: CATTPRELNTEAFF
clone_size: -; d_call: TRBD1; j_call: TRBJ1-6; v_call: TRBV18; cdr3_nt: TGTGCCAGCTCACCAAGTGACAGGGGGCCAGGATCACCCCTCCACTTT; cdr3_aa: CASSPSDRGPGSPLHF
clone_size: -; d_call: TRBD1; j_call: TRBJ1-5; v_call: TRBV3-1/TRBV3-2; cdr3_nt: TGTGCCAGCAGCTCGACCCCCACACAGGGGACAAGCAATCAGCCCCAGCATTTT; cdr3_aa: CASSSTPTQGTSNQPQHF
clone_size: -; d_call: -; j_call: TRBJ1-3; v_call: TRBV2; cdr3_nt: TGTGCCAGCAGTGAAGCGGTGGGAAACACCATATATTTT; cdr3_aa: CASSEAVGNTIYF
clone_size: -; d_call: TRBD2; j_call: TRBJ2-7; v_call: TRBV5-6; cdr3_nt: TGTGCCAGCACCGTTGTGGGCGGGAGGCCTACCTACGAGCAGTACTTC; cdr3_aa: CASTVVGGRPTYEQYF
clone_size: -; d_call: TRBD1; j_call: TRBJ1-1; v_call: TRBV5-4; cdr3_nt: TGTGCCAGCAGCTTAAAAGGGGGCCCGAACACTGAAGCTTTCTTT; cdr3_aa: CASSLKGGPNTEAFF
clone_size: -; d_call: TRBD2; j_call: TRBJ2-2; v_call: TRBV25-1; cdr3_nt: TGTGCCAGCAGTGAAATGGCAAGCGGGAGGTGGACCGGGGAGCTGTTTTTT; cdr3_aa: CASSEMASGRWTGELFF
clone_size: -; d_call: TRBD1; j_call: TRBJ2-3; v_call: TRBV30; cdr3_nt: TGTGCCTGGAATACTAGATTGTGGGGACAGGGCGGTGGAGATACGCAGTATTTT; cdr3_aa: CAWNTRLWGQGGGDTQYF
clone_size: -; d_call: TRBD2; j_call: TRBJ2-1; v_call: TRBV11-3; cdr3_nt: TGTGCCAGCAGCCTTTCTAGCGGGAGCGGGGGTGAGCAGTTCTTC; cdr3_aa: CASSLSSGSGGEQFF
clone_size: -; d_call: -; j_call: TRBJ1-1; v_call: TRBV21-1; cdr3_nt: TGTGCCAGCAGCAAACACCGGGACAGGAACACTGAAGCTTTCTTT; cdr3_aa: CASSKHRDRNTEAFF
clone_size: -; d_call: -; j_call: TRBJ2-5; v_call: TRBV7-9; cdr3_nt: TGTGCCAGCAGCTTACCCGGACTCCCCGAGGGGGAGACCCAGTACTTC; cdr3_aa: CASSLPGLPEGETQYF
clone_size: once; d_call: TRBD2; j_call: TRBJ2-3; v_call: TRBV14; cdr3_nt: TGTGCCAGCCGTGGACTAGGGGCAGATACGCAGTATTTT; cdr3_aa: CASRGLGADTQYF
clone_size: -; d_call: -; j_call: TRBJ1-2; v_call: TRBV5-1; cdr3_nt: TGCGCCAGCAGCTTGACCCCACGGGGGAACTATGGCTACACCTTC; cdr3_aa: CASSLTPRGNYGYTF
clone_size: -; d_call: -; j_call: TRBJ2-7; v_call: TRBV27; cdr3_nt: TGTGCCAGCAGTCTTACCCCGGGACACTCCTACGAGCAGTACTTC; cdr3_aa: CASSLTPGHSYEQYF